The 14 T cell receptor beta chains presented below share a single source sample, sequenced in a study of T cell responses to AZD1222 COVID-19 vaccine (dated by TCRdb to 2020 to 2023). The time point label for this specimen denotes: baseline before first vaccination. Taken with the paper, the label for treatment or condition translates to: meningococcal conjugate vaccine given as trial control. The library relied on the immunoSEQ multiplex PCR assay. The clones in this table, taken by TCRdb from immuneACCESS, are in-frame only. Not every clone is retained; where verified, under half of the shortfall comes from an unresolved V gene, and the cause of the rest is unknown. Here the sample has 120,000 to 150,000 clones; approximately 90% occur a single time. The top ten clonotypes cover more than 3% of the sample. The sample was peripheral blood, taken on day 0 of MenACWY control vaccination. The receptors were sampled from an adult in good health.

The V and J genes are TRBV6-5 and TRBJ1-6, with D perhaps matching TRBD1 (5 bases). The CDR3 has 13 residues. CDR1 MNHEY and CDR2 SVGAGI come from the germline V gene. Trimming pared 11 bases from V and 13 bases from J, leaving 21 bases between. This CDR3 reads CAVDSREGWPLHF. CDR3 sequence (DNA): TGTGCCGTCGACAGTAGGGAAGGTTGGCCCCTCCACTTT.

This chain uses TRBV27 with TRBJ1-6, with D unclear. V lost 5 bases and J 7 bases, leaving 15 bases between the germline ends. This CDR3 contains 15 residues. CDR1 MNHEY and CDR2 SMNVEV come from the germline V gene (reference sequence). This CDR3 reads CASSISPGANSPLHF. CDR3 in DNA: TGTGCCAGCAGTATCTCCCCGGGAGCCAATTCACCCCTCCACTTT.

This clone was counted once. This chain joins TRBV7-9 and TRBJ2-3; maybe TRBD1 (6 bases). Trimming cost V 4 bases and J 2 bases, with 10 bases left between them. The CDR3 is made up of 14 amino acids. CDR1 is SEHNR, CDR2 FQNEAQ, per germline (reference sequence). CDR3 residues: CASSSGQTTDTQYF. In nucleotides, the CDR3 is TGTGCCAGCAGCTCGGGACAAACCACAGATACGCAGTATTTT.

The chain uses TRBV4-3 and TRBJ2-2; D gene unclear. CDR1 and CDR2 (germline): LGHNA, YSLEER. V was pared by 0 bases and J by 5 bases, with 7 bases between. This CDR3 is built from 14 residues. CDR3 amino acids: CASSQDYGTGELFF. The DNA of the CDR3 is TGCGCCAGCAGCCAAGATTATGGGACCGGGGAGCTGTTTTTT.

The chain is built from TRBV7-9 and TRBJ2-5; 7 bases align to TRBD1. This CDR3 is built from 16 residues. The germline V gene encodes CDR1 SEHNR and CDR2 FQNEAQ (reference sequence). V was clipped by 1 base and J by 2 bases; unmatched bases: 7. In nucleotides, the CDR3 is TGTGCCAGCAGCTTAGGGGTCACGGGACAGCAAGAGACCCAGTACTTC. This sequence encodes CASSLGVTGQQETQYF.

The chain couples TRBV5-1 to TRBJ1-5; D gene uncertain. This CDR3 has 18 amino acids. Germline V CDR1 and CDR2: SGHRS, YFSETQ. The germline V and J ends were trimmed by 0 bases and 0 bases, with 16 bases remaining between them. The CDR3 here is CASSLELVGDYSNQPQHF. In nucleotides, the CDR3 is TGCGCCAGCAGCTTGGAATTGGTCGGAGATTATAGCAATCAGCCCCAGCATTTT.

The chain has TRBV19 and TRBJ1-4, with a possible D match to TRBD1 (5 bases). Trimming left V 4 bases short and J 8 bases short, with 8 bases between. The CDR3 covers 12 residues. Germline CDR1 reads LNHDA; CDR2 reads SQIVND (reference sequence). CDR3 sequence: CASSRGMEKLFF. The CDR3 DNA reads TGTGCCAGTAGTAGGGGGATGGAAAAACTGTTTTTT.

The chain combines TRBV5-6 with TRBJ1-4; tentatively, D is TRBD1 (5 bases). The germline CDR1 and CDR2 sequences are SGHDT and YYEEEE. The CDR3 loop spans 15 amino acids. Trimming pared 4 bases from V and 3 bases from J, leaving 13 bases between. The CDR3 sequence is CASSGGAGANEKLFF. As DNA, the CDR3 is TGTGCCAGCAGCGGCGGGGCCGGGGCTAATGAAAAACTGTTTTTT.

The V call is TRBV30, the J call TRBJ1-3; 8 bases are a match to TRBD1. Germline V lookup: CDR1 GTSNPN, CDR2 SVGIG (reference sequence). V shed 2 bases and J 8 bases; nucleotides not matched to a gene: 5. The CDR3 runs 13 residues. CDR3 in DNA: TGTGCCTGGAGTCAGACAGGGGCGGACACCATATATTTT. Protein product: CAWSQTGADTIYF.

In this sample, this clone turned up a few times. This chain joins TRBV30 and TRBJ2-7; the D gene is possibly TRBD1 (5 bases). CDR1 is GTSNPN, CDR2 SVGIG, per germline (reference sequence). Trimming pared 0 bases from V and 6 bases from J, leaving 15 bases between. The CDR3 consists of 14 residues. The CDR3, as DNA: TGTGCCTGGAGTGTAAATGGCAGGGTAAGCGAGCAGTACTTC. This sequence encodes CAWSVNGRVSEQYF.

This chain joins TRBV3-1 (or the pseudogene TRBV3-2) and TRBJ2-1, with D unclear. This CDR3 has 15 residues. CDR1 and CDR2 (germline): LGHDT, YNNKEL (reference sequence). Trimming took 0 bases from V and 6 from J, leaving 12 bases between them. CDR3 sequence: CASSQERTLRNEQFF. Written as DNA, the CDR3 is TGTGCCAGCAGCCAAGAACGAACGCTCCGCAATGAGCAGTTCTTC.

This chain connects TRBV7-3 to TRBJ2-1; D unresolved. Germline CDR1 and CDR2: SGHTA and FQGTGA. V lost 5 bases, J lost 0 bases, and 11 bases lay in between. The CDR3 is 15 amino acids. As DNA, the CDR3 is TGTGCCAGCAGCGACGGTACCAGCTCCTACAATGAGCAGTTCTTC. Protein product: CASSDGTSSYNEQFF.

The genes are TRBV7-9 and TRBJ2-5; TRBD1 matches 8 bases. In germline, CDR1 is SEHNR, CDR2 FQNEAQ (reference sequence). The V and J ends lost 6 bases and 2 bases, in that order; junction bases with no gene match: 2. The CDR3 runs 13 residues. The CDR3 region is CASRQGGQETQYF. The DNA for the CDR3 is TGTGCCAGCAGACAGGGGGGACAAGAGACCCAGTACTTC.

The rearrangement links TRBV4-2 to TRBJ2-3; TRBD2 matches at 8 bases. The CDR3 is 13 amino acids. With 5 bases clipped from V and 7 bases from J, the junction kept 5 bases outside the gene matches. Looked up from germline, CDR1 is LGHNA and CDR2 is YNFKEQ. The CDR3 reads CASSYSGGHTQYF. The CDR3 DNA reads as TGTGCCAGCAGCTACTCGGGGGGGCATACGCAGTATTTT.